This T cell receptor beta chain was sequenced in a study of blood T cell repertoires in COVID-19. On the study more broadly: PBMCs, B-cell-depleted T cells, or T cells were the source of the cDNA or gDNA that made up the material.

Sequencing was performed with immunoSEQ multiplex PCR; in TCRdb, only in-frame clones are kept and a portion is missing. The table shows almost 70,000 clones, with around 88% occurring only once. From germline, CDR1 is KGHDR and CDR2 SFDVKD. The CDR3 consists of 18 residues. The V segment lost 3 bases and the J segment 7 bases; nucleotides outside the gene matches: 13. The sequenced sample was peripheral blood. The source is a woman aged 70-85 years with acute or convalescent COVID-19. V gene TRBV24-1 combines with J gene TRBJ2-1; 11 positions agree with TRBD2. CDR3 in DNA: TGTGCCACCAGTGATGGGGGATCTAGTAGCGGGAGGGCAAATGAGCAGTTCTTC. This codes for CATSDGGSSSGRANEQFF.